This entry describes one TCR beta chain. Its target is not known. The sample comes from a study of T cell responses to AZD1222 COVID-19 vaccine. In the study overall: Second-dose intervals of approximately 4 or approximately 12 weeks were pooled. Study-wide points: Unmutated variant regions are reportedly targeted by nearly half of spike-specific TCRs.

Libraries were prepared by immunoSEQ multiplex PCR; TCRdb keeps only in-frame clonotypes and omits some of them. This sample has about 130,000 clones; 80% to 90% occur once, and the top ten carry about 8%. This CDR3 has 13 amino acids. CDR1 is SGHAT and CDR2 is FQNNGV in the germline V gene. The ends were cut back, 1 base at V and 7 bases at J, with 10 bases in the middle. The specimen was peripheral blood, collected on day 0 of AZD1222 vaccination. V usage is TRBV11-2 and J usage is TRBJ1-2; weak D call: TRBD1 (6 bases). The clonotype originates from an adult in good health. CDR3 nucleotides: TGTGCCAGCAGCTTAGGGGGGGCCGGTGGCTACACCTTC. Translated: CASSLGGAGGYTF.